These T cell receptor beta chains were read from a single sample in a study of T cells after yellow fever vaccination. In TCRdb, the 5' RACE reads were re-called with MiXCR into one record per CDR3 protein. The profile shows approximately 150,000 distinct CDR3 sequences, 6.2% of them singletons. Here the sequenced sample was CD4+ T cells sorted from PBMCs, taken on the day of the first yellow fever vaccination. All receptors come from a young man who received the YFV17D yellow fever vaccine. CDR3s include the opening cysteine and the closing phenylalanine or tryptophan. D genes are given only for firm matches. Part of the rows lack a size; the others show once, few, many or a class for expanded clones.

d_call: NA; clone_size: NA; cdr3_length: 16; j_call: TRBJ1-6; v_call: TRBV27; cdr3_aa: CASSSSGDRSNSPLHF; cdr3_nt: NA
d_call: NA; clone_size: many; cdr3_length: 15; j_call: TRBJ1-1; v_call: TRBV11-1; cdr3_aa: CASSLAAVRNTEAFF; cdr3_nt: TGTGCCAGCAGCTTAGCGGCAGTGAGGAACACTGAAGCTTTCTTT
d_call: NA; clone_size: many; cdr3_length: 17; j_call: TRBJ2-7; v_call: TRBV6-4; cdr3_aa: CASSDSSAGYVGVEQYF; cdr3_nt: TGTGCCAGCAGTGACTCGTCGGCAGGGTACGTTGGGGTAGAGCAGTACTTC
d_call: NA; clone_size: few; cdr3_length: 15; j_call: TRBJ1-4; v_call: TRBV5-5; cdr3_aa: CASSPTRRVHEKLFF; cdr3_nt: TGTGCCAGCAGCCCCACACGGAGGGTTCATGAAAAACTGTTTTTT
d_call: TRBD2; clone_size: NA; cdr3_length: 15; j_call: TRBJ2-5; v_call: TRBV20-1; cdr3_aa: CSASGLAGGPGTQYF; cdr3_nt: TGCAGTGCCTCCGGACTAGCGGGGGGGCCGGGGACCCAGTACTTC
d_call: NA; clone_size: many; cdr3_length: 13; j_call: TRBJ1-1; v_call: TRBV5-6; cdr3_aa: CASNRQGRAEAFF; cdr3_nt: TGTGCCAGCAACCGGCAGGGGAGAGCTGAAGCTTTCTTT
d_call: TRBD1; clone_size: NA; cdr3_length: 16; j_call: TRBJ1-5; v_call: TRBV30; cdr3_aa: CAWSARGQASNQPQHF; cdr3_nt: TGTGCCTGGAGTGCCCGTGGACAGGCTAGCAATCAGCCCCAGCATTTT
d_call: NA; clone_size: many; cdr3_length: 18; j_call: TRBJ2-2; v_call: TRBV4-1; cdr3_aa: CASSSRPYGTENTGELFF; cdr3_nt: TGCGCCAGCAGCAGTCGGCCCTACGGGACGGAGAACACCGGGGAGCTGTTTTTT
d_call: NA; clone_size: NA; cdr3_length: 14; j_call: TRBJ2-1; v_call: TRBV6-1; cdr3_aa: CASSESLGVNEQFF; cdr3_nt: TGTGCCAGCAGTGAATCGTTAGGGGTCAATGAGCAGTTCTTC
d_call: NA; clone_size: many; cdr3_length: 13; j_call: TRBJ1-1; v_call: TRBV14; cdr3_aa: CASSQDLNTEAFF; cdr3_nt: TGTGCCAGCAGCCAAGACCTGAACACTGAAGCTTTCTTT
d_call: NA; clone_size: many; cdr3_length: 14; j_call: TRBJ1-1; v_call: TRBV5-1; cdr3_aa: CASSPRQGNTEAFF; cdr3_nt: TGCGCCAGCAGCCCCCGGCAAGGGAACACTGAAGCTTTCTTT
d_call: NA; clone_size: many; cdr3_length: 14; j_call: TRBJ1-6; v_call: TRBV12-3/TRBV12-4; cdr3_aa: CASSLGRENSPLHF; cdr3_nt: TGTGCCAGCAGTTTAGGCAGGGAGAATTCACCCCTCCACTTT
d_call: NA; clone_size: many; cdr3_length: 13; j_call: TRBJ2-3; v_call: TRBV11-2; cdr3_aa: CASSRLALGTQYF; cdr3_nt: TGTGCCAGCAGCCGATTAGCTCTTGGTACGCAGTATTTT
d_call: NA; clone_size: many; cdr3_length: 14; j_call: TRBJ2-2; v_call: TRBV24-1; cdr3_aa: CATRSARQAGELFF; cdr3_nt: TGTGCCACCAGATCGGCTAGGCAGGCCGGGGAGCTGTTTTTT
d_call: NA; clone_size: many; cdr3_length: 14; j_call: TRBJ2-7; v_call: TRBV4-2; cdr3_aa: CASSLTSDSYEQYF; cdr3_nt: TGTGCCAGCAGCCTAACCTCTGACTCCTACGAGCAGTACTTC
d_call: TRBD1; clone_size: many; cdr3_length: 15; j_call: TRBJ2-1; v_call: TRBV24-1; cdr3_aa: CATSESGQGYNEQFF; cdr3_nt: TGTGCCACCAGTGAATCGGGACAGGGGTACAATGAGCAGTTCTTC
d_call: TRBD1; clone_size: NA; cdr3_length: 16; j_call: TRBJ2-1; v_call: TRBV7-9; cdr3_aa: CASSPGDRARYNEQFF; cdr3_nt: TGTGCCAGCAGCCCCGGGGACAGGGCAAGATACAATGAGCAGTTCTTC
d_call: TRBD2; clone_size: NA; cdr3_length: 19; j_call: TRBJ2-1; v_call: TRBV4-2; cdr3_aa: CASSQLATATSGSYNEQFF; cdr3_nt: TGTGCCAGCAGCCAACTCGCCACAGCGACTAGCGGGTCCTACAATGAGCAGTTCTTC
d_call: NA; clone_size: few; cdr3_length: 16; j_call: TRBJ2-7; v_call: TRBV10-3; cdr3_aa: CAIRGPLGQGGYEQYF; cdr3_nt: TGTGCCATCAGGGGTCCCTTGGGGCAGGGGGGTTACGAGCAGTACTTC
d_call: NA; clone_size: many; cdr3_length: 13; j_call: TRBJ1-1; v_call: TRBV29-1; cdr3_aa: CSVEDRRGLGAFF; cdr3_nt: TGCAGCGTTGAAGACCGGAGGGGACTGGGAGCTTTCTTT
d_call: NA; clone_size: NA; cdr3_length: 15; j_call: TRBJ2-7; v_call: TRBV20-1; cdr3_aa: CSASVGVRSRYEQYF; cdr3_nt: TGCAGTGCTAGTGTTGGGGTCCGGTCCCGCTACGAGCAGTACTTC
d_call: NA; clone_size: many; cdr3_length: 13; j_call: TRBJ2-3; v_call: TRBV20-1; cdr3_aa: CSAFPLGTDTQYF; cdr3_nt: TGCAGTGCTTTCCCCCTTGGCACAGATACGCAGTATTTT
d_call: NA; clone_size: many; cdr3_length: 12; j_call: TRBJ1-2; v_call: TRBV20-1; cdr3_aa: CSALTDLDGYTF; cdr3_nt: TGCAGTGCTCTTACAGATTTGGATGGCTACACCTTC
d_call: NA; clone_size: NA; cdr3_length: 12; j_call: TRBJ2-7; v_call: TRBV9; cdr3_aa: CASSVTGQTQYF; cdr3_nt: TGTGCCAGCAGCGTTACAGGACAGACGCAGTACTTC
d_call: NA; clone_size: many; cdr3_length: 15; j_call: TRBJ1-2; v_call: TRBV4-2; cdr3_aa: CASSQALQGNYGYTF; cdr3_nt: TGTGCCAGCAGCCAAGCCTTACAGGGAAACTATGGCTACACCTTC
d_call: TRBD2; clone_size: few; cdr3_length: 14; j_call: TRBJ2-4; v_call: TRBV28; cdr3_aa: CASRKAGGSDIQYF; cdr3_nt: TGTGCCAGCAGGAAAGCGGGGGGATCGGACATTCAGTACTTC
d_call: NA; clone_size: few; cdr3_length: 16; j_call: TRBJ1-1; v_call: TRBV28; cdr3_aa: CASGPGPLSGNTEAFF; cdr3_nt: TGTGCCAGCGGCCCCGGGCCCCTCTCAGGTAACACTGAAGCTTTCTTT
d_call: TRBD1; clone_size: many; cdr3_length: 13; j_call: TRBJ2-5; v_call: TRBV12-3/TRBV12-4; cdr3_aa: CASSRDRQETQYF; cdr3_nt: TGTGCCAGCAGCCGGGACAGACAAGAGACCCAGTACTTC
d_call: TRBD2; clone_size: many; cdr3_length: 17; j_call: TRBJ2-1; v_call: TRBV6-2/TRBV6-3; cdr3_aa: CASSFPNLVLANNEQFF; cdr3_nt: TGTGCCAGCAGTTTCCCTAACCTCGTACTAGCGAACAATGAGCAGTTCTTC
d_call: NA; clone_size: many; cdr3_length: 14; j_call: TRBJ2-1; v_call: TRBV20-1; cdr3_aa: CSAIWRTVGDEQFF; cdr3_nt: TGCAGTGCTATTTGGCGGACAGTAGGGGATGAGCAGTTCTTC
d_call: NA; clone_size: many; cdr3_length: 12; j_call: TRBJ2-1; v_call: TRBV29-1; cdr3_aa: CSVGEGHGEQFF; cdr3_nt: TGCAGCGTTGGCGAGGGCCACGGTGAGCAGTTCTTC
d_call: NA; clone_size: many; cdr3_length: 16; j_call: TRBJ1-4; v_call: TRBV28; cdr3_aa: CASSSPGMGANEKLFF; cdr3_nt: TGTGCCAGCAGTTCTCCGGGGATGGGGGCGAATGAAAAACTGTTTTTT
d_call: NA; clone_size: many; cdr3_length: 16; j_call: TRBJ1-2; v_call: TRBV10-3; cdr3_aa: CAISESTGAFNYGYTF; cdr3_nt: TGTGCCATCAGTGAGTCGACCGGGGCGTTTAACTATGGCTACACCTTC
d_call: NA; clone_size: many; cdr3_length: 12; j_call: TRBJ2-1; v_call: TRBV9; cdr3_aa: CASSWGYNEQFF; cdr3_nt: TGTGCCAGCAGCTGGGGGTACAATGAGCAGTTCTTC
d_call: NA; clone_size: many; cdr3_length: 17; j_call: TRBJ1-2; v_call: TRBV4-1; cdr3_aa: CASSQAAGGPWNYGYTF; cdr3_nt: TGCGCCAGCAGCCAAGCAGCGGGAGGACCTTGGAACTATGGCTACACCTTC
d_call: NA; clone_size: NA; cdr3_length: 12; j_call: TRBJ2-5; v_call: TRBV12-3/TRBV12-4; cdr3_aa: CASGKTQETQYF; cdr3_nt: TGTGCCAGCGGCAAGACGCAAGAGACCCAGTACTTC
d_call: NA; clone_size: many; cdr3_length: 14; j_call: TRBJ1-1; v_call: TRBV19; cdr3_aa: CASSGVGTTKAAFF; cdr3_nt: TGTGCCAGTAGTGGGGTGGGGACCACGAAGGCCGCTTTCTTT
d_call: NA; clone_size: NA; cdr3_length: 15; j_call: TRBJ1-1; v_call: TRBV4-1; cdr3_aa: CASRNYVGQNTEAFF; cdr3_nt: TGCGCCAGCAGAAATTATGTGGGACAAAACACTGAAGCTTTCTTT
d_call: NA; clone_size: many; cdr3_length: 16; j_call: TRBJ1-1; v_call: TRBV4-3; cdr3_aa: CASSQVLGGSGTEAFF; cdr3_nt: TGCGCCAGCAGCCAAGTGTTGGGGGGAAGCGGCACTGAAGCTTTCTTT
d_call: NA; clone_size: many; cdr3_length: 14; j_call: TRBJ2-1; v_call: TRBV15; cdr3_aa: CATSKGEFYNEQFF; cdr3_nt: TGTGCCACCAGCAAGGGGGAGTTCTACAATGAGCAGTTCTTC
d_call: NA; clone_size: few; cdr3_length: 15; j_call: TRBJ2-5; v_call: TRBV18; cdr3_aa: CASSPPLWPEETQYF; cdr3_nt: TGTGCCAGCTCACCACCACTCTGGCCGGAAGAGACCCAGTACTTC
d_call: NA; clone_size: few; cdr3_length: 14; j_call: TRBJ2-2; v_call: TRBV20-1; cdr3_aa: CSARDQPSSGELFF; cdr3_nt: TGCAGTGCTAGAGATCAACCTTCTAGCGGGGAGCTGTTTTTT